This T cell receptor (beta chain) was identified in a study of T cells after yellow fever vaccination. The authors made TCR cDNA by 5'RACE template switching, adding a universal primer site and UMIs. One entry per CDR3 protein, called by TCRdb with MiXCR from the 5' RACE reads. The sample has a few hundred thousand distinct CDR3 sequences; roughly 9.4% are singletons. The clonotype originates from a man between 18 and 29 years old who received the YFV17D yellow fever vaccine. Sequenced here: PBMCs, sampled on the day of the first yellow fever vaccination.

The CDR3 sequence: CASSRQGRGEAFF. The DNA of the CDR3 is TGTGCCAGCTCAAGACAGGGACGCGGTGAAGCTTTCTTT. V is TRBV18 and J is TRBJ1-1, with TRBD1 identical over 7 bases. The CDR3 loop spans 13 amino acids. Trimming at V came to 5 bases and at J to 7 bases, leaving 7 bases not matched to a gene. CDR1 is KGHSH and CDR2 is LQKENI in the germline V gene.